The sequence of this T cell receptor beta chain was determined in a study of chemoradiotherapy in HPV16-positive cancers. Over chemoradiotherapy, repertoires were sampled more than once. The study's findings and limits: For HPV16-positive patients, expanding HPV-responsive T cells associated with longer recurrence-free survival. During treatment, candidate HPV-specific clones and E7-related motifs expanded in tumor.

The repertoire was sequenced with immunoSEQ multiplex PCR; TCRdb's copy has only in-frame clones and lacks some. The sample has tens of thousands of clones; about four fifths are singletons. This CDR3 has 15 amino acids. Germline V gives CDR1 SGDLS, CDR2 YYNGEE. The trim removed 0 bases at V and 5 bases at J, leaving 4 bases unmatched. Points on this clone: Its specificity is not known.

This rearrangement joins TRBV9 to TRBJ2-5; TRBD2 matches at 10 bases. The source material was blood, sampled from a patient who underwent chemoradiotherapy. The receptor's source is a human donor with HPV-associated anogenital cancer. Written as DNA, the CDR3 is TGTGCCAGCAGCGTAGGGCGAGCGGGGGGGGAGACCCAGTACTTC. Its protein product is CASSVGRAGGETQYF.